A single sample is the source of the 27 T cell receptor beta chains below, sequenced in a study of identical twins. MiXCR, applied by TCRdb to the 5' RACE reads, yields one record per CDR3 protein. The sample records hundreds of thousands of distinct CDR3 sequences, 20% to 30% being singletons. These records were also assigned to another study, of T cells expressing NK-cell markers.

The sequenced sample was CD4+ T cells sorted from blood. These receptors were obtained from a woman aged 18 to 35 in good health.

This chain joins TRBV4-3 and TRBJ2-2; D gene uncertain. This CDR3 region has 13 residues. Trimming pared 4 bases from V and 7 bases from J, leaving 10 bases between. The germline gives CDR1 LGHNA, CDR2 YSLEER. The CDR3 protein is CASSPLYDGELFF. CDR3 sequence (DNA): TGCGCCAGCAGCCCTCTCTATGACGGGGAGCTGTTTTTT.

This clonotype has only a few counts. The V and J genes are TRBV10-3 and TRBJ2-7, with D maybe TRBD2 (5 bases). Germline loops: CDR1 ENHRY, CDR2 SYGVKD. Trimming stripped 10 bases from V and 0 bases from J, with 7 bases between. CDR3 length: 11 residues. The CDR3 spells CASGFSYEQYF. The CDR3 DNA follows: TGTGCCAGCGGGTTCTCCTACGAGCAGTACTTC.

Only a few counts were recorded for this clonotype. The chain links TRBV30 to TRBJ2-2; 7 nucleotides agree with TRBD1. This CDR3 spans 15 amino acids. CDR1 and CDR2 (germline): GTSNPN, SVGIG (reference sequence). The J segment lost 4 bases and the V segment lost 4 bases, leaving 9 bases of the junction unmatched. This chain's CDR3 is CAWNRGTVFTGELFF. The CDR3 DNA sequence: TGTGCCTGGAACCGAGGGACAGTATTCACCGGGGAGCTGTTTTTT. The whole variable domain, filled in from reference TRBV30 and TRBJ2-2, reads SQTIHQWPATLVQPVGSPLSLECTVEGTSNPNLYWYRQAAGRGLQLLFYSVGIGQISSEVPQNLSASRPQDRQFILSSKKLLLSDSGFYLCAWNRGTVFTGELFFGEGSRLTVL.

CDR3 sequence reads: CAISEGRGGDEAFF. CDR3 coding DNA: TGTGCCATCAGTGAGGGGCGAGGGGGGGATGAAGCTTTCTTT. The V call is TRBV10-3, the J call TRBJ1-1; TRBD1 might be the D (6 bases). Germline lookup yields CDR1 ENHRY and CDR2 SYGVKD. CDR3 length equals 14 residues. V was clipped by 2 bases and J by 7 bases, with 14 bases between them.

The sample holds a few counts of this clonotype. Here the CDR3 DNA reads TGCAGCGTTGCCCCGGGGCAAGAGACCCAGTACTTC. It specifies CSVAPGQETQYF. J is TRBJ2-5 and V is TRBV29-1; weak D call: TRBD2 (5 bases). Germline-derived CDR1 and CDR2 are SQVTM and ANQGSEA. V was trimmed by 4 bases and J by 2 bases, leaving 8 bases between them. This CDR3 region has 12 residues.

The chain recombines TRBV18 with TRBJ2-1; 8 positions agree with TRBD2. CDR1 and CDR2 from the germline V gene are KGHSH and LQKENI. The CDR3 totals 16 residues. V shed 3 bases and J 8 bases; nucleotides not matched to a gene: 12. CDR3 protein: CASSPQPGLVTDEQFF. The CDR3 DNA follows: TGTGCCAGCTCACCCCAGCCGGGACTAGTTACTGATGAGCAGTTCTTC.

This clonotype has only a few counts. The genes are TRBV6-2 or TRBV6-3 and TRBJ2-7, with 9 bases identical to TRBD1. Germline V gives CDR1 MNHEY, CDR2 SVGEGT. This CDR3 comprises 15 residues. V lost 4 bases to trimming and J lost 6 bases; unmatched junction nucleotides: 10. CDR3 DNA sequence: TGTGCCAGCAGTTCCATCCGGGACAGGGTGATCGAGCAGTACTTC. It specifies CASSSIRDRVIEQYF.

This clonotype was observed a few times. The V call is TRBV20-1, the J call TRBJ2-1; TRBD2 matches 11 bases. The germline V gene has CDR1 DFQATT and CDR2 SNEGSKA (reference sequence). V shed 0 bases, J shed 8 bases, and the junction held 3 bases outside the gene matches. CDR3 length: 14 residues. In DNA, the CDR3 is TGCAGTGCTAGAGATCCTAGCGGGGGGTATGAGCAGTTCTTC. Its translation is CSARDPSGGYEQFF.

This clonotype has a handful of counts. The rearrangement links TRBV20-1 to TRBJ1-2, with a tentative D call TRBD1 (6 bases). The CDR3 loop spans 15 amino acids. CDR1 and CDR2 from the germline V gene are DFQATT and SNEGSKA (reference sequence). The V and J ends lost 6 bases and 0 bases respectively, with 17 bases between them. In nucleotides, the CDR3 is TGCAGTGCCCGTTCGGACAGCTCGGCTAACTATGGCTACACCTTC. It is translated as CSARSDSSANYGYTF.

The rearrangement joins TRBV19 to TRBJ2-5; tentative D call: TRBD1 (6 bases). This CDR3 comprises 13 residues. V lost 10 bases to trimming and J lost 1 base, with 13 bases between them. Looked up from germline, CDR1 is LNHDA and CDR2 is SQIVND (reference sequence). Here the CDR3 reads CATGRDIQETQYF. Here the CDR3 DNA reads TGTGCCACAGGAAGGGACATCCAAGAGACCCAGTACTTC.

CDR3 loop: CASSNFLGAGVETQYF. The DNA for the CDR3 is TGTGCCAGCAGCAATTTTTTAGGAGCGGGAGTCGAGACCCAGTACTTC. The chain employs TRBV7-7 and TRBJ2-5, with 8 positions matching TRBD2. CDR1 and CDR2 (germline): SSHAT, FNYEAQ (reference sequence). J gave up 5 bases and V 5 bases, and 13 bases lay outside the gene matches. This CDR3 region has 16 residues.

This clonotype was detected only a few times. The V gene is TRBV12-3 or TRBV12-4, the J gene TRBJ2-7; the D gene is possibly TRBD1 (6 bases). The length of the CDR3 is 16 residues. Trimming took off 7 bases at V and 8 bases at J, with 27 bases between the two ends. The CDR3 protein is CASTLQQGSLLDKQYF. As DNA, the CDR3 is TGTGCCAGCACCCTACAACAGGGATCCCTTTTAGATAAGCAGTACTTC.

The rearrangement links TRBV7-9 to TRBJ2-5; 7 bases are a match to TRBD1. Germline CDR1 reads SEHNR; CDR2 reads FQNEAQ (reference sequence). This CDR3 region has 16 residues. After removal of 4 bases from V and 2 bases from J, the junction contained 10 bases not matched to a gene. The CDR3 sequence is CASSSTGANPQETQYF. The CDR3 DNA reads TGTGCCAGCAGCTCAACAGGGGCAAACCCTCAAGAGACCCAGTACTTC.

The rearrangement links TRBV7-2 to TRBJ2-3; D is perhaps TRBD1 or TRBD2 (6 bases each). The CDR3 totals 15 residues. V gave up 2 bases and J gave up 10 bases, with 19 bases separating them. Germline V gene data show CDR1 as SGHTA and CDR2 as FQGNSA. In DNA, the CDR3 is TGTGCCAGCAGCTTACAGCCGGGGGCCTTAATGTCGCAGTATTTT. Translating gives CASSLQPGALMSQYF.

This rearrangement joins TRBV3-1 to TRBJ1-1; D not resolved. CDR1 LGHDT and CDR2 YNNKEL come from the germline V gene (reference sequence). With 4 bases removed from V and 2 bases from J, the gap between germline ends came to 11 bases. This CDR3 is built from 14 residues. CDR3: CASSPGNRNTEAFF. CDR3 nucleotide sequence: TGTGCCAGCAGCCCTGGGAACAGAAACACTGAAGCTTTCTTT.

The J gene is TRBJ2-3, the V gene TRBV7-2, with D unresolved. The germline V gene encodes CDR1 SGHTA and CDR2 FQGNSA. The CDR3 loop spans 14 amino acids. V dropped 5 bases and J dropped 1 base, with 10 bases sitting between them. DNA for the CDR3: TGTGCCAGCAGCCCCCGACACCGCACAGATACGCAGTATTTT. Protein: CASSPRHRTDTQYF.

The chain links TRBV11-2 to TRBJ2-1; D is possibly TRBD2 (5 bases). This CDR3 has 15 residues. V was cut by 5 bases and J by 8 bases, with 19 bases left in between. Germline assignment: CDR1 SGHAT and CDR2 FQNNGV. Here the CDR3 reads CASSQRDVGIDEQFF. CDR3 coding DNA: TGTGCCAGCAGCCAACGGGATGTCGGGATCGATGAGCAGTTCTTC.

V is TRBV6-5 and J is TRBJ2-2; no clear D. The germline V gene has CDR1 MNHEY and CDR2 SVGAGI. CDR3 size: 12 residues. Between the trimmed V and J ends, which lost 3 bases and 10 bases, there was a span of 9 bases. CDR3 in amino acids: CASSYIGAELFF. The CDR3 DNA sequence: TGTGCCAGCAGTTATATTGGAGCGGAGCTGTTTTTT.

The rearrangement links TRBV20-1 to TRBJ2-7, with a weak D call TRBD2 (5 bases). Trimming left V 5 bases short and J 2 bases short, with 13 bases between. Germline V CDR1 and CDR2: DFQATT, SNEGSKA (reference sequence). The CDR3 sequence is 13 residues long. CDR3 loop: CSAEDSSPYEQYF. As DNA, the CDR3 is TGCAGTGCTGAGGACTCTTCACCCTACGAGCAGTACTTC.

The CDR3 region has the DNA TGTGCCAGCAGTCACGGAATTTTACAGCAGAACACTGAAGCTTTCTTT. This translates into CASSHGILQQNTEAFF. The chain uses TRBV5-6 and TRBJ1-1, with D uncertain. CDR1 is SGHDT and CDR2 is YYEEEE in the germline V gene. With 5 bases removed from V and 1 base from J, the gap between germline ends came to 18 bases. This CDR3 comprises 16 residues.

The chain employs TRBV7-7 and TRBJ2-2; possible D gene TRBD1, 6 bases. Germline CDR1 SSHAT, CDR2 FNYEAQ (reference sequence). The CDR3 has 15 amino acids. The ends were cut back, 5 bases at V and 6 bases at J, with 16 bases in the middle. DNA of the CDR3: TGTGCCAGCAGCGGCCTAGGACAGTCCCCCGGGGAGCTGTTTTTT. It yields the protein CASSGLGQSPGELFF.

This clonotype was counted only a few times. The chain combines TRBV29-1 with TRBJ2-1; D is undetermined. The V end was cut by 8 bases, the J end by 4 bases, with 6 bases between. The CDR3 has 10 amino acids. Germline V lookup: CDR1 SQVTM, CDR2 ANQGSEA. CDR3 protein: CSYRYNEQFF. The CDR3 nucleotides read TGCAGCTACCGGTACAATGAGCAGTTCTTC.

CDR3 region: CASSLGQGFTDTQYF. As DNA, the CDR3 is TGCGCCAGCAGCTTGGGACAGGGGTTCACAGATACGCAGTATTTT. The gene calls are TRBV5-1 and TRBJ2-3, with 8 positions matching TRBD1. The CDR3 is 15 residues long. Trimming removed 0 bases from V and 2 bases from J; junction bases left unmatched: 2. Looked up from germline, CDR1 is SGHRS and CDR2 is YFSETQ.

The J gene is TRBJ2-7, the V gene TRBV6-1, with D perhaps assigned TRBD1 or TRBD2 (6 bases each). From germline, CDR1 is MNHNS and CDR2 SASEGT. The CDR3 loop spans 13 amino acids. The V end lost 4 bases, the J end lost 4 bases, and 11 bases lay between the germline ends. This CDR3 is CASSVLGGYEQYF. The CDR3 DNA is TGTGCCAGCAGTGTCTTAGGGGGGTACGAGCAGTACTTC.

The chain is built from TRBV14 and TRBJ2-7; TRBD2 is a possible D gene (5 bases). Germline lookup yields CDR1 SGHDN and CDR2 FVKESK. CDR3 size: 13 residues. Trimming removed 3 bases at V and 4 bases at J, with 10 bases between. CDR3 region: CASSQDWRYEQYF. CDR3 nucleotides: TGTGCCAGCAGCCAGGACTGGCGGTACGAGCAGTACTTC.

This clonotype was seen only a few times. V and J are TRBV5-1 and TRBJ2-7, with 12 bases that match TRBD1. This CDR3 spans 12 amino acids. Looked up from germline, CDR1 is SGHRS and CDR2 is YFSETQ. J lost 9 bases, V lost 4 bases, and 2 bases had no gene match. This CDR3 is CASSRDRGRQYF. CDR3 DNA sequence: TGCGCCAGCAGCCGGGACAGGGGGCGGCAGTACTTC.

In nucleotides, the CDR3 is TGTGCCAGCAGTTCTTCAGCGCTCATCACCGGGGAGCTGTTTTTT. Protein sequence: CASSSSALITGELFF. The V call is TRBV6-2 or TRBV6-3, the J call TRBJ2-2; D uncertain. There are 15 residues in the CDR3. Germline assignment: CDR1 MNHEY and CDR2 SVGEGT. Trimming shortened V by 4 bases and J by 4 bases, and 13 bases separated the two germline ends.